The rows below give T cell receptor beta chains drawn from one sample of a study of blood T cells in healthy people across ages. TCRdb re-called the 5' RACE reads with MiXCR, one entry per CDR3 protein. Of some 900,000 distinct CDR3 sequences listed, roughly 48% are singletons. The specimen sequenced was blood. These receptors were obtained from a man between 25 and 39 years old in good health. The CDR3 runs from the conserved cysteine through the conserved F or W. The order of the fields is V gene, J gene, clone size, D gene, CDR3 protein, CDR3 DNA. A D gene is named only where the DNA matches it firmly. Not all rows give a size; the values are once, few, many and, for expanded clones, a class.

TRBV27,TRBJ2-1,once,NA,CASSSYRVSYEQFF,TGTGCCAGCAGTTCCTACAGGGTCTCCTACGAGCAGTTCTTC
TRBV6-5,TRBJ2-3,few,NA,CASSYGAGPSTDTQYF,TGTGCCAGCAGTTACGGGGCGGGGCCCAGCACAGATACGCAGTATTTT
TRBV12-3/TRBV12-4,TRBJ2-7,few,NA,CASSFGSGTYEQYF,TGTGCCAGCAGTTTCGGGTCAGGGACCTACGAGCAGTACTTC
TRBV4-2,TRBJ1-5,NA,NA,CASSRDYNQPQHF,TGTGCCAGCAGTCGCGATTATAATCAGCCCCAGCATTTT
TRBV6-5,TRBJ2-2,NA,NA,CASSYASGGRGELFF,TGTGCCAGCAGTTACGCTTCCGGGGGCCGCGGGGAGCTGTTTTTT
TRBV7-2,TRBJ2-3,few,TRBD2,CASSFRGGADTQYF,TGTGCCAGCAGCTTTCGCGGGGGGGCAGATACGCAGTATTTT
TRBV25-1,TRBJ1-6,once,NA,CASSESTGSPLHF,TGTGCCAGCAGTGAGTCTACAGGGTCACCCCTCCACTTT
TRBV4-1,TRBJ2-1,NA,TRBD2,CVSSQSLAGPGNEQFF,TGCGTCAGCAGCCAGTCACTAGCGGGGCCGGGAAATGAGCAGTTCTTC
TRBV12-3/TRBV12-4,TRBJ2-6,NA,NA,CASSLGARLLSGANVLTF,TGTGCCAGCAGTTTAGGGGCCAGGCTCCTCTCTGGGGCCAACGTCCTGACTTTC
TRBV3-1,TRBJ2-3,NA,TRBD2,CANRSGGAPCADTQYF,TGTGCCAACCGGAGCGGGGGGGCACCCTGCGCAGATACGCAGTATTTT